The entry below describes one T cell receptor (beta chain). What it binds is not known. This sample was included in a study of T cell responses to AZD1222 COVID-19 vaccine. Study-wide results and caveats: Possibly, clonal diversity was underestimated; donors were largely white British and included more females. At baseline, seropositivity was found in only a handful of AZD1222 recipients.

The ends were cut back, 4 bases at V and 0 bases at J, with 7 bases in the middle. The CDR3 extends over 13 amino acids. Germline loops: CDR1 SGHRS, CDR2 YFSETQ. Method: immunoSEQ multiplex PCR; TCRdb's copy keeps in-frame clones and lacks some. The profile covers 100,000 to 150,000 clones, with roughly 89% appearing a single time and roughly 6.3% taken by the ten largest. This material consisted of peripheral blood, taken on day 0 of AZD1222 vaccination. The sequence derives from an adult in good health. The rearrangement links TRBV5-1 to TRBJ1-1, with D hard to call. The CDR3 loop is CASSRRVNTEAFF. DNA of the CDR3: TGCGCCAGCAGCCGACGAGTGAACACTGAAGCTTTCTTT.